The 9 T cell receptor beta chains below come from one sample, sequenced in a study of spatial heterogeneity in lung cancer. Time point: sample taken at primary tumor resection. MiXCR, run by TCRdb on the 5' RACE reads, gives a single entry per CDR3 protein. The sample lists 90,000 to 95,000 distinct CDR3 sequences; roughly 12% were seen once. The specimen was PBMCs, collected at surgery. These receptors all stem from a male donor with early-stage non-small cell lung cancer.

The chain couples TRBV7-9 to TRBJ1-4; D is undetermined. Germline lookup yields CDR1 SEHNR and CDR2 FQNEAQ (reference sequence). V was shortened by 5 bases and J by 0 bases, with 10 bases between the two germline ends. CDR3 length equals 15 residues. CDR3 DNA: TGTGCCAGCAGCCCTAGGGTATCAACTAATGAAAAACTGTTTTTT. Its translation is CASSPRVSTNEKLFF.

The chain joins TRBV7-2 to TRBJ1-6; D not resolved. CDR1 is SGHTA and CDR2 is FQGNSA in the germline V gene. V was shortened by 1 base and J by 6 bases, with 7 bases between the two germline ends. This CDR3 is 14 amino acids long. The CDR3: CASSLDSSNSPLHF. CDR3 DNA: TGTGCCAGCAGCTTAGATAGCAGTAATTCACCCCTCCACTTT.

This chain uses TRBV20-1 with TRBJ1-5; D is undetermined. This CDR3 spans 16 amino acids. Trimming shortened V by 0 bases and J by 1 base, and 13 bases separated the two germline ends. Germline CDR1 and CDR2: DFQATT and SNEGSKA (reference sequence). This CDR3 reads CSARDWRGMSNQPQHF. As DNA, the CDR3 is TGCAGTGCTAGAGACTGGAGAGGGATGAGCAATCAGCCCCAGCATTTT.

This clonotype came up a few times. The chain employs TRBV10-3 and TRBJ1-1; D is unclear. The CDR3 runs 15 residues. The germline V gene encodes CDR1 ENHRY and CDR2 SYGVKD. Trimming took 2 bases from V and 0 from J, leaving 10 bases between them. The CDR3 protein is CAISETGTLNTEAFF. The CDR3 DNA sequence: TGTGCCATCAGTGAGACCGGTACTTTGAACACTGAAGCTTTCTTT.

This clonotype was seen ten or more times. The chain links TRBV5-1 to TRBJ2-7; 9 positions match TRBD1. The CDR3 sequence is 14 residues long. The germline V gene has CDR1 SGHRS and CDR2 YFSETQ. V shed 4 bases and J 1 base; nucleotides not matched to a gene: 3. The CDR3 DNA reads as TGCGCCAGCAGCGCGACAGGGGGGTCCTACGAGCAGTACTTC. It is translated as CASSATGGSYEQYF. The whole variable domain, filled in from reference TRBV5-1 and TRBJ2-7, reads KAGVTQTPRYLIKTRGQQVTLSCSPISGHRSVSWYQQTPGQGLQFLFEYFSETQRNKGNFPGRFSGRQFSNSRSEMNVSTLELGDSALYLCASSATGGSYEQYFGPGTRLTVT.

V usage is TRBV6-2 or TRBV6-3 and J usage is TRBJ2-7; possibly TRBD2 for D (6 bases). V was cut by 8 bases and J by 0 bases, with 17 bases left in between. The V gene's germline CDR1 is MNHEY and CDR2 SVGEGT. This CDR3 region has 15 residues. CDR3 DNA: TGTGCCAGCTCCTATGGTCTAGCGAGCTCCTACGAGCAGTACTTC. It is translated as CASSYGLASSYEQYF.

The chain carries TRBV20-1 and TRBJ2-2, with D perhaps matching TRBD2 (6 bases). Trimming took off 0 bases at V and 3 bases at J, with 11 bases between the two ends. This CDR3 contains 15 residues. Germline V gene data show CDR1 as DFQATT and CDR2 as SNEGSKA (reference sequence). The CDR3 spells CSARDGGFDTGELFF. The DNA for the CDR3 is TGCAGTGCTAGAGATGGGGGGTTCGACACCGGGGAGCTGTTTTTT.

The chain uses TRBV7-2 and TRBJ1-1, with 9 bases fitting TRBD1. The ends lost 2 bases at V and 5 bases at J; junction bases unmatched: 9. Germline V lookup: CDR1 SGHTA, CDR2 FQGNSA. The CDR3 has 16 residues. CDR3 nucleotide sequence: TGTGCCAGCAGCTTAAGTCCGGGACAGGGCCGAACTGAAGCTTTCTTT. Translated, it gives CASSLSPGQGRTEAFF.

This clonotype was counted a few times. A junction end diverges from the germline sequence, so it may reflect a read error. J is TRBJ2-2 and V is TRBV7-7; 10 nucleotides align to TRBD2. This CDR3 region has 17 residues. Germline V lookup: CDR1 SSHAT, CDR2 FNYEAQ (reference sequence). CDR3 sequence reads: CASSLVAGGTNTGELFF. The CDR3 nucleotides read TGTGCTAGCAGCTTAGTAGCGGGAGGCACGAACACCGGGGAGCTGTTTTTT. The variable domain in full, with the rest retrieved from reference TRBV7-7 and TRBJ2-2, is GAGVSQSPRYKVTKRGQDVTLRCDPISSHATLYWYQQALGQGPEFLTYFNYEAQPDKSGLPSDRFSAERPEGSISTLTIQRTEQRDSAMYRCASSLVAGGTNTGELFFGEGSRLTVL.